This T cell receptor beta chain was sequenced for a study of CD8 T cell repertoires and HIV-1 epitope variants. About the research overall: Twenty-five autologous and known Gag and Nef epitope variant peptides each stimulated T cells separately. Tested: three Gag epitope families, Nef HW9 and YT9.

Germline V gives CDR1 LNHDA, CDR2 SQIVND (reference sequence). The length of the CDR3 is 13 residues. Trimming cost V 4 bases and J 5 bases, with 8 bases left between them. Profiled with immunoSEQ multiplex PCR; TCRdb holds only in-frame clones, not every one. The sample has 4,900 or so clones; around 63% are singletons. Findings of the study overall: Of about 10 antigen-specific beta clonotypes, 5 or 6 appeared to cross-react with escape variants.

Details on this clone: As yet, its antigen is unknown.

The sequence came from a male donor with HIV. Material: cultured CD8+ T cells derived from PBMCs. The gene calls are TRBV19 and TRBJ2-2; D unresolved. The CDR3 protein is CASSRQETGELFF. CDR3 DNA: TGTGCCAGTAGTAGACAAGAAACCGGGGAGCTGTTTTTT.